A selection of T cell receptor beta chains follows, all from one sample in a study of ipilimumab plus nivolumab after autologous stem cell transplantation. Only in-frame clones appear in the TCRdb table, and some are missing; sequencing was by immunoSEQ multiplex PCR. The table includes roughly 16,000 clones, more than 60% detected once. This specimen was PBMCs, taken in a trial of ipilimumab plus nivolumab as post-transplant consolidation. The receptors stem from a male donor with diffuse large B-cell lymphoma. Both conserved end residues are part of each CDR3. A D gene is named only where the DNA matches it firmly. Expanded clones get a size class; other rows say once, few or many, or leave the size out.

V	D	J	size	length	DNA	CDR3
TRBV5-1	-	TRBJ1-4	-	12	TGCGCCAGCAGCTTGTTGGGTGAAAAACTGTTTTTT	CASSLLGEKLFF
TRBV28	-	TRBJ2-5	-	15	TGTGCCAGCAGTTTAGCGGGGTTAGGGGGGGAGACCCAGTACTTC	CASSLAGLGGETQYF
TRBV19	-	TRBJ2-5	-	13	TGTGCCACCGCTCCGGGACGTCAAGAGACCCAGTACTTC	CATAPGRQETQYF
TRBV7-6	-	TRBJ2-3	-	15	TGTGCCAGCAGCTTAGGATGGACTAGCACAGATACGCAGTATTTT	CASSLGWTSTDTQYF
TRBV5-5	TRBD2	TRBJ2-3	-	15	TGTGCCAGCAGCTTGCCTAGCGGGGGCGTGGATACGCAGTATTTT	CASSLPSGGVDTQYF
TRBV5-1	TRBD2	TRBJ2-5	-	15	TGCGCCAGCAGCTTGGGGGGACTAGCAGAAGAGACCCAGTACTTC	CASSLGGLAEETQYF
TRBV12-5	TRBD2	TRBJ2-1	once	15	TGTGCTAGTGGTCTAGCGGGGGGCTTTTTGAATGAGCAGTTCTTC	CASGLAGGFLNEQFF
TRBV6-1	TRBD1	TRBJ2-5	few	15	TGTGCCAGCAGTGAAGGCCAGGGGGCGCAGGAGACCCAGTACTTC	CASSEGQGAQETQYF
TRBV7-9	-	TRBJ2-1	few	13	TGTGCCAGCAGCCAATCTTACAGGCAAGAGCAGTTCTTC	CASSQSYRQEQFF
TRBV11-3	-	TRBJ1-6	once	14	TGTGCCAGCAGCTCTCGGGGAAATAATTCACCCCTCCACTTT	CASSSRGNNSPLHF
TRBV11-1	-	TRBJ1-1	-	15	TGTGCCAGCAGCTCCACAGTTAATATGAACACTGAAGCTTTCTTT	CASSSTVNMNTEAFF
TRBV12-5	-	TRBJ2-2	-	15	TGTGCTAGTGGTTTGGTAGGGAGAGCACCCGGGGAGCTGTTTTTT	CASGLVGRAPGELFF
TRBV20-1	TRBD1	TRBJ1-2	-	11	TGCCAGGGACAGACGGACTATGGCTACACCTTC	CQGQTDYGYTF
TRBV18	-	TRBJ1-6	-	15	TGTGCCAGCTCACCAAGTTCTGTCTATAATTCACCCCTCCACTTT	CASSPSSVYNSPLHF
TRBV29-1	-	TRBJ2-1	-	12	TGCAGCGTTGAAGATTTGGGAAATGAGCAGTTCTTC	CSVEDLGNEQFF
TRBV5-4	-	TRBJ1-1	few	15	TGTGCCAGCAGCTTAGATCTACAGGGAGGGCCTGAAGCTTTCTTT	CASSLDLQGGPEAFF
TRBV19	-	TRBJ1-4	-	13	TGTGCCAGTAGTATAAGCCTGGATGAAAAACTGTTTTTT	CASSISLDEKLFF
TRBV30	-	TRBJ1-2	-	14	TGCACCCTGCAGGTTCAAGAGGCTAACTATGGCTACACCTTC	CTLQVQEANYGYTF
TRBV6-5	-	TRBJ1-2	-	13	TGTGCCAGCAGCTCGGACAGCTACTATGGCTACACCTTC	CASSSDSYYGYTF
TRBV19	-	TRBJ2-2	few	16	TGTGCCAGTAGTAGCTGGGTGACGACGGTGGCGGGGAAGCTGTTTTTT	CASSSWVTTVAGKLFF
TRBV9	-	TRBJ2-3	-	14	TGTGCCAGCAGCGTCCGGGACAGCACAGATACGCAGTATTTT	CASSVRDSTDTQYF
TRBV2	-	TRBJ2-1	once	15	TGTGCCAGCAGTGGGGAGCGTGCTGGCTACAATGAGCAGTTCTTC	CASSGERAGYNEQFF
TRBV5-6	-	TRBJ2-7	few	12	TGTGCCAGCAGCTTTTCATGGTCCGAGCAGTACTTC	CASSFSWSEQYF
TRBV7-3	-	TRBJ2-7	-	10	TGTGCCAGCAGCGGCGCGGAGCAGTACTTC	CASSGAEQYF
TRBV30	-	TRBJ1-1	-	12	TGTGCCTGGAGTGTGGGGACTCCCAAAGCTTTCTTT	CAWSVGTPKAFF
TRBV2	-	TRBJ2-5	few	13	TGTGCCAGCATCAAAGGGACGGGGGAGACCCAGTACTTC	CASIKGTGETQYF
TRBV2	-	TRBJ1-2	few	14	TGTGCCAGCAGTGAAACCACCTTTGGAGGCGGCTACACCTTC	CASSETTFGGGYTF
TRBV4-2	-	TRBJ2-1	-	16	TGTGCCAGCAGCCAACGTACCGGGAGCCACGGCAATGAGCAGTTCTTC	CASSQRTGSHGNEQFF
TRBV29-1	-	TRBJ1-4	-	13	TGCAGCGTTGGAGAGGCAACTAATGAAAAACTGTTTTTT	CSVGEATNEKLFF
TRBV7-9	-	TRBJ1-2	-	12	TGTGCCAGCAGCGTAACCAACTATGGCTACACCTTC	CASSVTNYGYTF
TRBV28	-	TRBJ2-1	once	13	TGTGCCAGCAAGAGGGGGGGCTACAATGAGCAGTTCTTC	CASKRGGYNEQFF
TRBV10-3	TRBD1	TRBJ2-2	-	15	TGTGCCATCAGTGAAGGACAGGGGAAGGGCGGGGAGCTGTTTTTT	CAISEGQGKGGELFF
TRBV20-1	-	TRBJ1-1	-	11	TGCAAAGTGGTTTGGAACACTGAAGCTTTCTTT	CKVVWNTEAFF
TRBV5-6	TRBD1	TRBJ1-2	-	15	TGTGCCAGCTTCCAGGGGACAGGGGGCGACTATGGCTACACCTTC	CASFQGTGGDYGYTF
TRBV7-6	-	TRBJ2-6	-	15	TGTGCCAGCAGCCAACAGTCCTCTGGGGCCAACGTCCTGACTTTC	CASSQQSSGANVLTF
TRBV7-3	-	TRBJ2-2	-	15	TGTGCCAGCAGCTTAACTGGGGGGACCCTCGGGGAGCTGTTTTTT	CASSLTGGTLGELFF